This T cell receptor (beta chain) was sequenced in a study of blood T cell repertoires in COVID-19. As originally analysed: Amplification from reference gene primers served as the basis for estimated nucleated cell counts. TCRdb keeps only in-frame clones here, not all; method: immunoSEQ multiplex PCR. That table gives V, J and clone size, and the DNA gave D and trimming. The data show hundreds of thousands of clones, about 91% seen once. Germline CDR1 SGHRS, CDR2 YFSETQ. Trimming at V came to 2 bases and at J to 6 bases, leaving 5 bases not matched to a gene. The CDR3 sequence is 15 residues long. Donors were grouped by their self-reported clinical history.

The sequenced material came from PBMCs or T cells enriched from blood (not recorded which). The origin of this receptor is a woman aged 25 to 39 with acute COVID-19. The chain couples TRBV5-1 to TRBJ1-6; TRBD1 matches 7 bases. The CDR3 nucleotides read TGCGCCAGCAGCTTACGGGACAGACCTAATTCACCCCTCCACTTT. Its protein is CASSLRDRPNSPLHF.